Below, 17 T cell receptor beta chains from the same sample are listed, as sequenced in a study of T-cell reconstitution after alpha-beta-depleted transplantation in children. Unique molecular identifiers featured in how the TCRbeta library was prepared. TCRdb fed the PCR reads into MiXCR, producing one record per CDR3 protein. The data hold about 100,000 distinct CDR3 sequences, with 5.5% to 6.5% observed a single time. Material: PBMCs, mostly from graft donor cells, obtained 360 days after TCRalphabeta/CD19-depleted stem cell transplant. The receptors here all came from a male patient under 10 years old who had a stem cell transplant for acute lymphoblastic leukemia, so the T cells may come from the graft donor.

Only a few counts were recorded for this clonotype. CDR3 nucleotides: TGTGCCAGCACGGCCCCGCGAGGGGAGCTGTTTTTT. Translation gives CASTAPRGELFF. V gene TRBV6-2 or TRBV6-3 combines with J gene TRBJ2-2; D gene uncertain. CDR3 length equals 12 residues. Trimming took off 7 bases at V and 8 bases at J, with 11 bases between the two ends. Germline V gene lookup returns CDR1 MNHEY and CDR2 SVGEGT.

This chain uses TRBV2 with TRBJ2-7, with 10 bases that match TRBD2. V lost 4 bases to trimming and J lost 5 bases; unmatched junction nucleotides: 8. Germline V CDR1 and CDR2: SNHLY, FYNNEI. The CDR3 is made up of 15 amino acids. The CDR3 bases are TGTGCCAGCAGTGCCGGCCTAGCGGGAGTAAACGAGCAGTACTTC. It yields the protein CASSAGLAGVNEQYF.

The chain couples TRBV7-6 to TRBJ1-2, with D possibly TRBD1 on 6 matching bases. From germline, CDR1 is SGHVS and CDR2 FNYEAQ. CDR3 size: 14 residues. Trimming removed 5 bases at V and 7 bases at J, with 17 bases between. This chain's CDR3 is CASSPLTGAGGYTF. The CDR3 bases are TGTGCCAGCAGCCCCCTAACGGGGGCTGGTGGCTACACCTTC.

In nucleotides, the CDR3 is TGTGCCAGCAGGCGGACAGGGGACAATCAGCCCCAGCATTTT. Amino acid sequence: CASRRTGDNQPQHF. J is TRBJ1-5 and V is TRBV3-1; TRBD1 agrees at 9 bases. V dropped 6 bases and J dropped 3; count of bases not matched to a gene: 3. The CDR3 contains 14 residues. Germline values: CDR1 LGHDT, CDR2 YNNKEL (reference sequence).

This clonotype was picked up many times. The J gene is TRBJ2-7, the V gene TRBV27; the match to TRBD1 covers 9 bases. The CDR3 consists of 16 residues. J lost 0 bases, V lost 5 bases, and 8 bases had no gene match. Germline CDR1 MNHEY, CDR2 SMNVEV (reference sequence). CDR3 sequence (DNA): TGTGCCAGCAGTCAAGGCGGGACAGGGAGCTCCTACGAGCAGTACTTC. Its protein product is CASSQGGTGSSYEQYF.

This clonotype was found many times. V gene TRBV11-2 combines with J gene TRBJ2-2, with 9 bases fitting TRBD2. This CDR3 contains 17 residues. Germline V gene sequence: CDR1 SGHAT, CDR2 FQNNGV. V trimming: 3 bases; J trimming: 1 base; junction bases outside the gene matches: 6. CDR3 DNA sequence: TGTGCCAGCAGCTTGGCCCCTAGCGGGGTGAACACCGGGGAGCTGTTTTTT. It translates to CASSLAPSGVNTGELFF.

This clonotype occurred many times. The chain employs TRBV4-3 and TRBJ2-7; no clear D. The CDR3 spans 18 residues. Per germline, CDR1 LGHNA and CDR2 YSLEER. V was shortened by 4 bases and J by 2 bases, with 24 bases between the two germline ends. The CDR3 here is CASSPTLLPMGLAYEQYF. The CDR3 DNA sequence: TGCGCCAGCAGCCCAACCCTCCTGCCGATGGGGTTGGCCTACGAGCAGTACTTC.

The chain joins TRBV5-1 to TRBJ2-7, with 7 bases lining up with TRBD2. Trimming removed 5 bases from V and 0 bases from J; junction bases left unmatched: 8. Germline CDR1 and CDR2: SGHRS and YFSETQ. The CDR3 runs 15 residues. Here the CDR3 reads CASREGTTYSYEQYF. In DNA, the CDR3 is TGCGCCAGCAGGGAGGGGACTACCTACTCCTACGAGCAGTACTTC.

V and J are TRBV30 and TRBJ2-1; D tentatively reads TRBD1 or TRBD2 (5 bases each). The CDR3 is 12 residues long. Germline V gene lookup returns CDR1 GTSNPN and CDR2 SVGIG (reference sequence). Trimming took off 0 bases at V and 8 bases at J, with 8 bases between the two ends. The CDR3 loop is CAWSVVGDEQFF. CDR3 sequence (DNA): TGTGCCTGGAGTGTAGTGGGGGATGAGCAGTTCTTC.

A few counts support this clonotype. This chain joins TRBV28 and TRBJ2-3; perhaps D is TRBD1 or TRBD2 (5 bases each). The CDR3 has 15 residues. Germline V lookup: CDR1 MDHEN, CDR2 SYDVKM. Trimming cost V 0 bases and J 1 base, with 8 bases left between them. The CDR3 DNA is TGTGCCAGCAGTTTATGGGGGGACCGCACAGATACGCAGTATTTT. Its translation: CASSLWGDRTDTQYF.

This clonotype was recorded many times. The chain uses TRBV12-3 or TRBV12-4 and TRBJ1-1; perhaps TRBD1 as D (6 bases). The CDR3 spans 13 residues. Trimming stripped 6 bases from V and 5 bases from J, with 13 bases between. CDR3 sequence (DNA): TGTGCCAGCAGGGGGGCCGGGGGAACTGAAGCTTTCTTT. This gives the protein CASRGAGGTEAFF.

This clonotype was seen at least ten times. V usage is TRBV20-1 and J usage is TRBJ2-7; tentative D call: TRBD1 (5 bases). V lost 3 bases and J lost 0, with 9 bases in between. Germline V gene lookup returns CDR1 DFQATT and CDR2 SNEGSKA (reference sequence). The CDR3 totals 13 residues. CDR3: CSARKTVSYEQYF. The CDR3 bases are TGCAGTGCTAGGAAGACAGTCTCCTACGAGCAGTACTTC.

This clonotype was found a few times. V is TRBV10-3 and J is TRBJ1-5; 10 bases align to TRBD1. The CDR3 spans 13 residues. Germline lookup yields CDR1 ENHRY and CDR2 SYGVKD. The J segment lost 2 bases and the V segment lost 11 bases, leaving 3 bases of the junction unmatched. The CDR3 DNA sequence: TGTGCCGGCGGGACAGGGGGCAATCAGCCCCAGCATTTT. The encoded protein is CAGGTGGNQPQHF.

V is TRBV27 and J is TRBJ2-7; 12 nucleotides line up with TRBD2. J gave up 12 bases and V 7 bases, and 10 bases lay outside the gene matches. The CDR3 sequence is 13 residues long. From germline, CDR1 is MNHEY and CDR2 SMNVEV (reference sequence). The CDR3 DNA sequence: TGTGCCAGCATCGGGACTAGCGGGCGCACCCGGTACTTC. Its translation is CASIGTSGRTRYF.

This clonotype was seen many times. The V gene is TRBV7-6, the J gene TRBJ2-1; the match to TRBD2 covers 12 bases. The CDR3 extends over 16 amino acids. Germline V gives CDR1 SGHVS, CDR2 FNYEAQ. Trimming took 3 bases from V and 8 from J; bases not matched to a gene: 8. CDR3 protein: CASSFRTTSGRYEQFF. The CDR3 coding sequence is TGTGCCAGCAGCTTTCGGACGACTAGCGGGAGATATGAGCAGTTCTTC. Full variable domain (rest looked up from reference TRBV7-6 and TRBJ2-1): GAGVSQSPRYKVTKRGQDVALRCDPISGHVSLYWYRQALGQGPEFLTYFNYEAQQDKSGLPNDRFSAERPEGSISTLTIQRTEQRDSAMYRCASSFRTTSGRYEQFFGPGTRLTVL.

Comments on this clonotype: This clone may be a read error of a much larger clone one base away. The chain combines TRBV7-9 with TRBJ2-4; possibly TRBD2 for D (5 bases). CDR3 length: 14 residues. Germline V lookup: CDR1 SEHNR, CDR2 FQNEAQ (reference sequence). Trimming took 7 bases from V and 9 from J, leaving 19 bases between them. The CDR3 is CASTPREGLSIQYF. CDR3 nucleotide sequence: TGTGCCAGCACCCCCCGCGAGGGCCTAAGCATTCAGTACTTC.

The chain combines TRBV5-5 with TRBJ1-5; tentative D call: TRBD1 (6 bases). Trimming removed 6 bases from V and 0 bases from J, with 22 bases in between. This CDR3 is 18 amino acids long. The germline V gene has CDR1 SGHKS and CDR2 YYEKEE (reference sequence). The CDR3 region is CASNLDRRAWYSNQPQHF. CDR3 nucleotide sequence: TGTGCCAGCAATTTGGACAGAAGAGCATGGTATAGCAATCAGCCCCAGCATTTT.